The 31 T cell receptor beta chains below were found in one sample sequenced in a study of T-cell reconstitution after alpha-beta-depleted transplantation in children. Construction of the TCRbeta library involved unique molecular identifiers. One entry per CDR3 protein results from TCRdb running MiXCR on the PCR reads. The data hold under 300,000 distinct CDR3 sequences, with approximately 10% observed a single time. Source: peripheral blood, taken 180 days after TCRalphabeta/CD19-depleted stem cell transplant. These receptors were collected from a male patient aged 2-9 years who had a stem cell transplant for chronic granulomatous disease, so the T cells may come from the graft donor.

This clonotype was seen ten or more times. V gene TRBV20-1 combines with J gene TRBJ2-1, with a weak D call TRBD2 (6 bases). Germline V gene data show CDR1 as DFQATT and CDR2 as SNEGSKA (reference sequence). Trimming cost V 6 bases and J 6 bases, with 12 bases left between them. This CDR3 has 12 amino acids. CDR3 in amino acids: CSATTRVNEQFF. The CDR3 DNA reads as TGCAGTGCCACGACTAGGGTCAATGAGCAGTTCTTC.

In its sample, this clonotype was seen many times. The chain is built from TRBV15 and TRBJ1-5; no reliable D call. This CDR3 region has 13 residues. Germline loops: CDR1 LNHNV, CDR2 YYDKDF (reference sequence). The V gene lost 6 bases and the J gene lost 5 bases, with 11 bases spanning the gap. The CDR3 sequence is CATSPGRDQPQHF. CDR3 nucleotides: TGTGCCACCAGTCCCGGACGTGATCAGCCCCAGCATTTT.

This clonotype was counted at least ten times. The J gene is TRBJ2-7, the V gene TRBV10-3; the D is unclear. Germline lookup yields CDR1 ENHRY and CDR2 SYGVKD. The CDR3 contains 11 residues. The ends were cut back, 8 bases at V and 3 bases at J, with 8 bases in the middle. CDR3 amino acids: CAIPLSYEQYF. The CDR3 coding sequence is TGTGCCATCCCCCTCAGCTACGAGCAGTACTTC.

This clonotype was picked up many times. J is TRBJ2-3 and V is TRBV3-1; 8 bases match TRBD1. The CDR3 runs to 15 residues. Germline values: CDR1 LGHDT, CDR2 YNNKEL (reference sequence). V was pared by 1 base and J by 2 bases, with 2 bases of the junction left unmatched. The CDR3 DNA reads TGTGCCAGCAGCCAAGGGGACAGGAACACAGATACGCAGTATTTT. It encodes CASSQGDRNTDTQYF.

The V call is TRBV19, the J call TRBJ2-1; 7 bases are shared with TRBD2. V lost 4 bases to trimming and J lost 12 bases; unmatched junction nucleotides: 6. The CDR3 is 12 amino acids. Germline V gene lookup returns CDR1 LNHDA and CDR2 SQIVND (reference sequence). CDR3 in DNA: TGTGCCAGTAGTACCTTAGCGGGCTGGCAGTTCTTC. Its protein is CASSTLAGWQFF.

This clonotype was observed a few times. V usage is TRBV18 and J usage is TRBJ1-1; maybe TRBD1 (6 bases). The length of the CDR3 is 15 residues. Trimming took off 0 bases at V and 6 bases at J, with 14 bases between the two ends. CDR1 and CDR2 from the germline V gene are KGHSH and LQKENI. CDR3 nucleotide sequence: TGTGCCAGCTCACCACCGAGGGGGGGGCTTGCTGAAGCTTTCTTT. It is translated as CASSPPRGGLAEAFF. Drawing the rest from reference TRBV18 and TRBJ1-1, the complete variable domain is NAGVMQNPRHLVRRRGQEARLRCSPMKGHSHVYWYRQLPEEGLKFMVYLQKENIIDESGMPKERFSAEFPKEGPSILRIQQVVRGDSAAYFCASSPPRGGLAEAFFGQGTRLTVV.

The gene calls are TRBV18 and TRBJ2-3; a possible D gene is TRBD2 (5 bases). CDR1 KGHSH and CDR2 LQKENI come from the germline V gene. Trimming took off 2 bases at V and 10 bases at J, with 19 bases between the two ends. This CDR3 has 15 amino acids. The CDR3 nucleotides are TGTGCCAGCTCACCAGATCTAGCCGGTACAAGGCCGCAGTATTTT. Translation gives CASSPDLAGTRPQYF.

In this sample, this clonotype turned up many times. CDR3 nucleotide sequence: TGTGCCAGCAGTTACGGTCGAAGGGGCGATGGCTACACCTTC. It yields the protein CASSYGRRGDGYTF. The chain joins TRBV6-5 to TRBJ1-2; the D gene is possibly TRBD1 (5 bases). V lost 2 bases and J lost 6, with 13 bases in between. In germline, CDR1 is MNHEY, CDR2 SVGAGI. CDR3 size: 14 residues.

This clonotype was seen repeatedly, ten times or more. The chain recombines TRBV20-1 with TRBJ2-7; D is undetermined. CDR1 is DFQATT and CDR2 is SNEGSKA in the germline V gene (reference sequence). The ends were cut back, 3 bases at V and 3 bases at J, with 3 bases in the middle. CDR3 length: 10 residues. The CDR3 DNA follows: TGCAGTGCTAGGGACTACGAGCAGTACTTC. As protein: CSARDYEQYF.

This clonotype was picked up many times. The chain has TRBV20-1 and TRBJ2-7; D assignment may be TRBD1 or TRBD2 (6 bases each). Trimming cost V 6 bases and J 0 bases, with 15 bases left between them. CDR1 and CDR2 (germline): DFQATT, SNEGSKA (reference sequence). The CDR3 has 14 amino acids. CDR3 DNA sequence: TGCAGTGCCCACGAAGGGGGGAGCTCCTACGAGCAGTACTTC. Protein product: CSAHEGGSSYEQYF.

This clonotype was counted at least ten times. This chain connects TRBV4-3 to TRBJ2-3; 8 positions agree with TRBD1. CDR1 and CDR2 from the germline V gene are LGHNA and YSLEER. The ends lost 1 base at V and 3 bases at J; junction bases unmatched: 0. This CDR3 is built from 14 residues. CDR3 amino acids: CASSQGTGTDTQYF. Written as DNA, the CDR3 is TGCGCCAGCAGCCAAGGGACAGGGACAGATACGCAGTATTTT.

This clonotype occurred many times. DNA of the CDR3: TGCAGCGTTGAAGTCGGGGCGGACACCGGGGAGCTGTTTTTT. This sequence encodes CSVEVGADTGELFF. The rearrangement uses TRBV29-1 and TRBJ2-2; D might be TRBD1 or TRBD2, each matching 5 bases. Trimming stripped 1 base from V and 3 bases from J, with 9 bases between. Germline CDR1 SQVTM, CDR2 ANQGSEA. The CDR3 length is 14 residues.

This clonotype has ten or more counts. The CDR3 DNA reads TGCAGCGTTGGAAGGGGTGGAGGGGCCGGGGAGCTGTTTTTT. Translating gives CSVGRGGGAGELFF. V gene TRBV29-1 combines with J gene TRBJ2-2, with a weak D call TRBD2 (6 bases). V was cut by 4 bases and J by 6 bases, with 15 bases left in between. Germline CDR1 SQVTM, CDR2 ANQGSEA. The CDR3 length is 14 residues.

This clonotype was found many times. This chain links TRBV20-1 with TRBJ2-1; D is undetermined. This CDR3 has 11 residues. Germline CDR1 DFQATT, CDR2 SNEGSKA (reference sequence). Trimming took 2 bases from V and 8 from J, leaving 7 bases between them. In DNA, the CDR3 is TGCAGTGCTAGACGACATGATGAGCAGTTCTTC. Protein sequence: CSARRHDEQFF.

This clonotype has a handful of counts. V and J are TRBV14 and TRBJ2-1; 11 nucleotides line up with TRBD1. The CDR3 runs to 17 residues. V was pared by 4 bases and J by 2 bases, with 7 bases of the junction left unmatched. In germline, CDR1 is SGHDN, CDR2 FVKESK. The CDR3 DNA reads TGTGCCAGCAGCCGATCCCGGACAGGGGGCCCCTACAATGAGCAGTTCTTC. This sequence encodes CASSRSRTGGPYNEQFF.

Concerning this clonotype itself: A much larger clone lies one base from this, so it may be a read error. The J gene is TRBJ2-5, the V gene TRBV28; the D is unclear. Germline CDR1 and CDR2: MDHEN and SYDVKM. The CDR3 is 14 amino acids. The CDR3 coding sequence is TGTGGCAGCTGTGGAGCGACACCCAAAGAGACCCAGTACTTC. Protein: CGSCGATPKETQYF.

This clonotype was counted ten times or more. This rearrangement joins TRBV27 to TRBJ2-7; 7 nucleotides align to TRBD1. Per the germline V gene, CDR1 is MNHEY and CDR2 is SMNVEV (reference sequence). V was clipped by 5 bases and J by 4 bases; unmatched bases: 11. CDR3 size: 15 residues. CDR3 residues: CASSETDRAGYEQYF. For the CDR3, the DNA is TGTGCCAGCAGTGAAACTGACAGGGCGGGTTACGAGCAGTACTTC.

This clonotype came up many times. The J gene is TRBJ2-5, the V gene TRBV20-1; TRBD2 aligns across 8 bases. The CDR3 spans 13 residues. CDR1 and CDR2 from the germline V gene are DFQATT and SNEGSKA (reference sequence). Trimming removed 3 bases from V and 5 bases from J; junction bases left unmatched: 5. This chain's CDR3 is CSASGRGGETQYF. In nucleotides, the CDR3 is TGCAGTGCTAGTGGTCGGGGGGGGGAGACCCAGTACTTC.

Of note for this clonotype: This could be a read error, since a much larger clone is one nucleotide away. DNA of the CDR3: TGTGCCAGCAGCGCCCGGCCATCCTCTGGGGCCAACGTCCTGACTTTC. This sequence encodes CASSARPSSGANVLTF. V and J are TRBV7-8 and TRBJ2-6; D gene uncertain. The CDR3 consists of 16 residues. V lost 5 bases and J lost 0, with 11 bases in between. Germline V CDR1 and CDR2: SGHVS, FQNEAQ.

This clonotype was recorded many times. The chain couples TRBV7-9 to TRBJ2-1; D gene ambiguous. Deletions cut 5 bases from V and 2 bases from J, with 16 bases between. Germline V lookup: CDR1 SEHNR, CDR2 FQNEAQ (reference sequence). This CDR3 has 16 amino acids. CDR3 amino acids: CASSGRTRLPYNEQFF. CDR3 sequence (DNA): TGTGCCAGCAGCGGACGAACTCGACTCCCCTACAATGAGCAGTTCTTC.

This clonotype showed up many times. The gene calls are TRBV5-1 and TRBJ2-3; TRBD2 might be the D (6 bases). Trimming left V 0 bases short and J 3 bases short, with 17 bases between. The CDR3 is 17 amino acids. Germline values: CDR1 SGHRS, CDR2 YFSETQ. The CDR3 DNA is TGCGCCAGCAGCTTGGCCGCATACGGGAGTGATACAGATACGCAGTATTTT. Translated: CASSLAAYGSDTDTQYF.

This clonotype was counted at least ten times. The chain recombines TRBV7-2 with TRBJ2-7; 10 bases map to TRBD2. Unmatched junction bases numbered 7, after V lost 1 base and J lost 7 bases. CDR1 and CDR2 from the germline V gene are SGHTA and FQGNSA. The CDR3 contains 15 residues. The CDR3 DNA reads as TGTGCCAGCAGCTTAGAACCAGCGGGGGGGCGGGAGCAGTACTTC. Translated, it gives CASSLEPAGGREQYF.

The table lists this clonotype with many counts. The rearrangement joins TRBV9 to TRBJ1-2; TRBD1 matches 7 bases. The CDR3 has 16 residues. Germline V lookup: CDR1 SGDLS, CDR2 YYNGEE. J was trimmed by 7 bases and V by 4 bases; bases with no gene match: 16. CDR3 sequence: CASSPGRRGPLLGYTF. DNA of the CDR3: TGTGCCAGCAGCCCGGGTAGGAGGGGGCCCCTCCTTGGCTACACCTTC.

There are many counts of this clonotype. The chain joins TRBV10-3 to TRBJ2-7; D possibly matches TRBD1 or TRBD2 (5 bases each). Germline CDR1 ENHRY, CDR2 SYGVKD. Trimming cost V 6 bases and J 5 bases, with 8 bases left between them. The CDR3 is made up of 11 amino acids. CDR3 protein: CAIRGPDEQYF. CDR3 nucleotide sequence: TGTGCCATCAGGGGACCGGACGAGCAGTACTTC.

This clonotype appeared many times. The CDR3 region is CASILGGSFPGELFF. As DNA, the CDR3 is TGTGCCAGCATACTAGGCGGGAGTTTTCCCGGGGAGCTGTTTTTT. V is TRBV12-3 or TRBV12-4 and J is TRBJ2-2; 7 bases map to TRBD2. The ends lost 7 bases at V and 6 bases at J; junction bases unmatched: 11. There are 15 residues in the CDR3.

This clonotype was recorded many times. The chain couples TRBV15 to TRBJ2-7; possible D gene TRBD1, 7 bases. Trimming stripped 3 bases from V and 2 bases from J, with 14 bases between. The V gene's germline CDR1 is LNHNV and CDR2 YYDKDF (reference sequence). This CDR3 comprises 15 residues. CDR3 sequence (DNA): TGTGCCACCAGCAGCCAGGGGGGAGAAACCTACGAGCAGTACTTC. Protein sequence: CATSSQGGETYEQYF. Full variable domain (missing parts from reference TRBV15 and TRBJ2-7): DAMVIQNPRYQVTQFGKPVTLSCSQTLNHNVMYWYQQKSSQAPKLLFHYYDKDFNNEADTPDNFQSRRPNTSFCFLDIRSPGLGDTAMYLCATSSQGGETYEQYFGPGTRLTVT.

In this sample, this clonotype turned up many times. The chain is built from TRBV9 and TRBJ2-3, with D uncertain. Between the trimmed V and J ends, which lost 2 bases and 2 bases, there was a span of 9 bases. Germline CDR1 SGDLS, CDR2 YYNGEE. This CDR3 is built from 14 residues. The CDR3 sequence is CASSVSGNTDTQYF. The CDR3 DNA is TGTGCCAGCAGCGTCTCCGGAAACACAGATACGCAGTATTTT.

This clonotype has a count of ten or more. The chain uses TRBV7-9 and TRBJ2-7; 10 bases match TRBD2. Germline-derived CDR1 and CDR2 are SEHNR and FQNEAQ (reference sequence). The CDR3 contains 15 residues. After removal of 5 bases from V and 0 bases from J, the junction contained 4 bases not matched to a gene. CDR3 protein: CASSPGLADSYEQYF. In DNA, the CDR3 is TGTGCCAGCAGCCCCGGACTAGCGGACTCCTACGAGCAGTACTTC.

This clonotype was counted many times. The J gene is TRBJ1-1, the V gene TRBV27; D might be TRBD1 (5 bases). Trimming pared 3 bases from V and 4 bases from J, leaving 18 bases between. The CDR3 spans 16 residues. The germline CDR1 and CDR2 sequences are MNHEY and SMNVEV (reference sequence). The CDR3 nucleotides read TGTGCCAGCAGTTTTGGGGCCCTTGGCAGTGGCACTGAAGCTTTCTTT. This sequence encodes CASSFGALGSGTEAFF.

This clonotype was found many times. The chain joins TRBV11-2 to TRBJ2-1; 12 positions match TRBD2. CDR3 length: 14 residues. Germline CDR1 reads SGHAT; CDR2 reads FQNNGV. Unmatched junction bases numbered 2, after V lost 3 bases and J lost 8 bases. CDR3 DNA: TGTGCCAGCAGCTTGAGACTAGCGGGAGATGAGCAGTTCTTC. Translating it yields CASSLRLAGDEQFF.

Of note for this clonotype: A read error may explain this, as a much larger clone is one base away. The chain recombines TRBV20-1 with TRBJ2-1; the match to TRBD2 covers 11 bases. Germline V gene lookup returns CDR1 DFQATT and CDR2 SNEGSKA (reference sequence). This CDR3 is built from 17 residues. The CDR3 DNA is TGCTGTGCTAGACTGTTAGCGGGGGGGCCAAGGAGCAATGAGCAGTTCTTC. Translating it yields CCARLLAGGPRSNEQFF.